The next 6 T cell receptor beta chains were all read from a single sample in a study of T cells in Graves' hyperthyroidism and ophthalmopathy. From RNA transcripts, TCR beta CDR3 regions were amplified. An initial round of RT-PCR targeting the TCR CDR3 relied on the HTBI primer set. TCRdb passed the multiplex PCR reads through MiXCR, listing each CDR3 protein once. The repertoire holds 500,000 to 600,000 distinct CDR3 sequences, with approximately 15% as singletons. The sequenced material came from blood. The receptor source for this set is a young woman with Graves' hyperthyroidism.

This chain joins TRBV6-1 and TRBJ1-2, with D possibly TRBD1 on 5 matching bases. The length of the CDR3 is 14 residues. Germline CDR1 MNHNS, CDR2 SASEGT. The germline V and J ends were trimmed by 5 bases and 0 bases, with 10 bases remaining between them. CDR3 sequence reads: CASSRGHPNYGYTF. CDR3 sequence (DNA): TGTGCCAGCAGTAGGGGCCACCCTAACTATGGCTACACCTTC.

Many counts were recorded for this clonotype. The rearrangement joins TRBV27 to TRBJ1-1, with D perhaps TRBD1 (6 bases). The germline V gene encodes CDR1 MNHEY and CDR2 SMNVEV (reference sequence). V lost 3 bases, J lost 0 bases, and 20 bases lay in between. The CDR3 runs to 18 residues. CDR3 DNA sequence: TGTGCCAGCAGTTTCACCCATGGAGGGGGGCCCATGAACACTGAAGCTTTCTTT. Protein product: CASSFTHGGGPMNTEAFF.

The sample holds a few counts of this clonotype. This sequence joins TRBV5-6 and TRBJ1-2; D call uncertain. There are 13 residues in the CDR3. Trimming removed 5 bases at V and 0 bases at J, with 8 bases between. Germline V lookup: CDR1 SGHDT, CDR2 YYEEEE. For the CDR3, the DNA is TGTGCCAGCAGAGCACCCGCTAACTATGGCTACACCTTC. Translating it yields CASRAPANYGYTF.

V and J are TRBV5-1 and TRBJ2-3, with D possibly being TRBD2 (6 bases). Trimming left V 4 bases short and J 0 bases short, with 12 bases between. The CDR3 has 15 residues. Germline-derived CDR1 and CDR2 are SGHRS and YFSETQ. CDR3 sequence (DNA): TGCGCCAGCAGCCCTGGTGGGACTAGCACAGATACGCAGTATTTT. Amino acids: CASSPGGTSTDTQYF.

The CDR3 bases are TGTGCCAGCACTAAACCTGATGGGGGTGGCTACACCTTC. Encoded protein: CASTKPDGGGYTF. The V and J genes are TRBV6-1 and TRBJ1-2, with a weak D call TRBD1 (5 bases). The CDR3 is 13 amino acids. V was trimmed by 7 bases and J by 7 bases, leaving 16 bases between them. CDR1 and CDR2 from the germline V gene are MNHNS and SASEGT.

V usage is TRBV14 and J usage is TRBJ2-1; 9 bases are a match to TRBD2. The junction had 11 bases not matched to a gene; V was cut back by 4 bases and J by 10 bases. This CDR3 is built from 15 residues. Germline V lookup: CDR1 SGHDN, CDR2 FVKESK. CDR3 in amino acids: CASSRGLANRVEQFF. CDR3 DNA: TGTGCCAGCAGCCGGGGACTAGCTAACCGAGTGGAGCAGTTCTTC. The full variable domain, in which reference TRBV14 and TRBJ2-1 provide the parts outside the CDR3, is EAGVTQFPSHSVIEKGQTVTLRCDPISGHDNLYWYRRVMGKEIKFLLHFVKESKQDESGMPNNRFLAERTGGTYSTLKVQPAELEDSGVYFCASSRGLANRVEQFFGPGTRLTVL.